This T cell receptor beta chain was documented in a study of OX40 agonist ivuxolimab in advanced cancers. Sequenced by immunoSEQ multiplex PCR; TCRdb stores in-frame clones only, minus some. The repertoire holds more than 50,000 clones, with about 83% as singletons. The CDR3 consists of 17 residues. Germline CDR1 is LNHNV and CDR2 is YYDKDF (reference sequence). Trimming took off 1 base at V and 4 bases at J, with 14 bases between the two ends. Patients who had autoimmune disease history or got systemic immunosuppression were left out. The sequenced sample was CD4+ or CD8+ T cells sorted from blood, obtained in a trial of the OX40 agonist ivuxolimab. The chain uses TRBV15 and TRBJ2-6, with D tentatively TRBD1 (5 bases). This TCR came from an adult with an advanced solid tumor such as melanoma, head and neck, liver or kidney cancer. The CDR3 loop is CATSRVAQGYGANVLTF. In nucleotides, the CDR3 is TGTGCCACCAGCAGAGTGGCCCAGGGTTACGGGGCCAACGTCCTGACTTTC.